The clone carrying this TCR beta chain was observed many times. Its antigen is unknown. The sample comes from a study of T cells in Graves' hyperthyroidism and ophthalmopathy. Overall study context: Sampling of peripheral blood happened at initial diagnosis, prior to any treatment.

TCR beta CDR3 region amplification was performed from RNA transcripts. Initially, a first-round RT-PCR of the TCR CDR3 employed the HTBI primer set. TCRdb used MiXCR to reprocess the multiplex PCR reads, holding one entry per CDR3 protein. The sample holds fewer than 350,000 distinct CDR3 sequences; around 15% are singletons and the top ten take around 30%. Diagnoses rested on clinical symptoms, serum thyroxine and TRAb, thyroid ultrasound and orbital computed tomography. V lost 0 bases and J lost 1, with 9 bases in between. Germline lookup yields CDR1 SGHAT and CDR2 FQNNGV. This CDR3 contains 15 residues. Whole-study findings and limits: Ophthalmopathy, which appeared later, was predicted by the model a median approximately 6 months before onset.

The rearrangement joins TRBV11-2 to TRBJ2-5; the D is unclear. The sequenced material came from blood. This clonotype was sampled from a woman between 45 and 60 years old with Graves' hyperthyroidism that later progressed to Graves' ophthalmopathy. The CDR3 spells CASSLEVGSQETQYF. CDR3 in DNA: TGTGCCAGCAGCTTAGAGGTTGGCAGCCAAGAGACCCAGTACTTC.